The T cell receptor (beta chain) described here comes from a study of blood T cell repertoires in COVID-19. For the study at large: Donors in the United States, Italy and Spain gave samples during acute or convalescent COVID-19. Sources were T cells, B-cell-depleted T cells, or PBMCs; the material itself was cDNA or gDNA.

There are 13 residues in the CDR3. With 5 bases removed from V and 6 bases from J, the gap between germline ends came to 12 bases. The germline V gene has CDR1 LGHDT and CDR2 YNNKEL (reference sequence). Cohorts were based on clinical histories the participants reported. Study processing details: Reference gene primer amplification gave nucleated cell count estimates. Sequencing was performed with immunoSEQ multiplex PCR; in TCRdb, only in-frame clones are kept and a portion is missing. That table gives V, J and clone size, and the DNA gave D and trimming. The table records some 170,000 clones, 70% to 85% of them present only once.

This TCR was recovered from a woman aged 45-60 years who had recovered from COVID-19. The specimen sequenced was PBMCs or T cells enriched from blood (not recorded which). The chain carries TRBV3-1 (or the pseudogene TRBV3-2) and TRBJ2-3; tentatively, D is TRBD2 (5 bases). CDR3 protein: CASSALEGDTQYF. Here the CDR3 DNA reads TGTGCCAGCAGCGCCCTTGAGGGCGATACGCAGTATTTT.